This paragraph reports one T cell receptor beta chain. It has no known antigen specificity. There are no base qualities to consult, and no much larger clone falls within one base. The CDR3 regions of human TCRbeta chains were subjected to immunosequencing. Per the original workflow: Repertoire TCRs were matched against a reference library of SARS-CoV-2-specific TCRs generated with the MIRA antigen-specificity platform. Breadth was defined as the fraction of unique TCRs that were SARS-CoV-2-associated. Depth was defined as the fraction of total T cells that were SARS-CoV-2-associated. Using the MIRA data, each spike-specific TCR was assigned both to the spike region to which the TCR was reactive and to a CD4 or CD8 class. Log10-transformed breadth and depth values were compared by one-way ANOVA with Sidak's multiple comparisons tests. The table was pulled from immuneACCESS by TCRdb, which kept in-frame rearrangements only. Such tables lose some clones; where checked, under half of the loss comes from unresolved V genes, and the rest has no known cause. V, J and clone size were drawn from that table, and D and trimming were deduced from the DNA. The sample profile shows around 150,000 clones; about 90% of them were found once. In total, the top ten clones hold around 4% of the sample.

The data were obtained in a study of T cell responses to AZD1222 COVID-19 vaccine (dated by TCRdb to the early 2020s). Background on the whole study: A total of approximately 230 trial participants underwent TCR sequencing, of whom 207 received two doses of AZD1222 and about 25 received two doses of the MenACWY control vaccine. Enrollment into the trials was organized by age into subgroups of 18-55, 56-69 and 70-plus years, and those subgroups contained 148, 28 and 57 TCR-sequenced participants, respectively. The paper's findings and limits, for the study overall: Most participants were white British and females outnumbered males, and the authors suggested that clonal diversity may have been underestimated. Only a handful of AZD1222 recipients were SARS-CoV-2 seropositive at baseline, limiting conclusions about previously exposed vaccinees. Because no day 14 peak-response samples were available, repertoires were characterized only after the peak T cell response. CD4 TCRs associated with the vaccine covered the entire spike protein, and the dominant responses were in regions 160-218 and 743-854. After two AZD1222 doses, spike-specific TCR breadth and depth were significantly higher than at day 0 and than in MenACWY recipients. In the small 56-69-year group, the increase in depth fell short of significance, most likely because of low power. Reportedly, almost half of the unique spike-specific TCRs recognized epitopes lying outside the regions that are mutated in the B.1.351 and B.1.1.7 variants.

CDR1 and CDR2, per the germline V gene, are SGHNT and YENEEA. V has 5 bases trimmed and J has 3 bases trimmed; junction bases matching no gene number 4. The CDR3 numbers 16 residues from cysteine through phenylalanine. The kept DNA is CDR3 alone, 48 bases in frame from the first base. Taken with the paper, the label for time point translates to: baseline before first vaccination. The sample's treatment or condition label is to be understood as: meningococcal conjugate vaccine given as trial control. The vaccinee samples were drawn from two UK trials, COV001 and COV002, one of which was a single-blind randomized controlled phase 2/3 trial testing AZD1222 (ChAdOx1 nCoV-19) in healthy adults. For TCRbeta chain sequencing, PBMC samples were collected from trial participants at day 0 and at day 28 after the second dose.

The sequence links TRBV11-3 to TRBJ2-3; the central 14 bases match TRBD2. The source material was peripheral blood, sampled on day 0 of MenACWY control vaccination. This receptor was identified in an adult in good health. The DNA is TGTGCCAGCAGCCACGGGACTAGCGGGAGTACAGATACGCAGTATTTT. Its coded protein is CASSHGTSGSTDTQYF.